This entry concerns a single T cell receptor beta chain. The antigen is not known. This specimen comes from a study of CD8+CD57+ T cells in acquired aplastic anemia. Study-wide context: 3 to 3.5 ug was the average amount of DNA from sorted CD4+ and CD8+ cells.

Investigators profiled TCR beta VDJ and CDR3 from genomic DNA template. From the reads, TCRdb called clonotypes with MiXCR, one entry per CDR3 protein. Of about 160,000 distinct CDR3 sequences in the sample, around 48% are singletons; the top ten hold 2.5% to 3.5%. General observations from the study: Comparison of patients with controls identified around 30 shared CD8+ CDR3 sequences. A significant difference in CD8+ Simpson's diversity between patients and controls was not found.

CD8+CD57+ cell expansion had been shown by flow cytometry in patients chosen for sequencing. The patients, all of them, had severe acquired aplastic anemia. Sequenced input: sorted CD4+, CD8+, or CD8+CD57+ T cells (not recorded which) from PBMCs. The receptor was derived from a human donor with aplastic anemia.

The CDR3 loop is CASSQEGLHTEAFF. In DNA, the CDR3 is TGTGCCAGCAGCCAGGAGGGGTTGCACACTGAAGCTTTCTTT. V gene TRBV3-1 combines with J gene TRBJ1-1; D may be TRBD1 (5 bases). V lost 3 bases and J lost 3, with 11 bases in between. Germline assignment: CDR1 LGHDT and CDR2 YNNKEL (reference sequence). The CDR3 contains 14 residues. The full variable domain, in which reference TRBV3-1 and TRBJ1-1 provide the parts outside the CDR3, is DTAVSQTPKYLVTQMGNDKSIKCEQNLGHDTMYWYKQDSKKFLKIMFSYNNKELIINETVPNRFSPKSPDKAHLNLHINSLELGDSAVYFCASSQEGLHTEAFFGQGTRLTVV.